Listed below are T cell receptor beta chains from one sample, sequenced in a study of blood T cells in healthy people across ages. MiXCR, applied by TCRdb to the 5' RACE reads, yields one record per CDR3 protein. The data contain fewer than 800,000 distinct CDR3 sequences, around 25% of them singletons. The same sample was also studied in work on T cells of mothers and their children.

Specimen: blood. These receptors came from a boy between 10 and 17 years old in good health. Each CDR3 is given with its conserved first and last residue. Each record gives: D gene, clone size, V gene, J gene, CDR3 DNA, CDR3 protein. D genes are given only for firm matches. Expanded clones get a size class; other rows say once, few or many, or leave the size out.

d_call: TRBD2; clone_size: few; v_call: TRBV7-3; j_call: TRBJ2-7; cdr3_nt: TGTGCCAGCAGCTTAAAGGCGGGGGAGATCTACGAGCAGTACTTC; cdr3_aa: CASSLKAGEIYEQYF
d_call: -; clone_size: -; v_call: TRBV3-1; j_call: TRBJ2-1; cdr3_nt: TGTGCCAGCAGCCAAGATCTCTATGAGCAGTTCTTC; cdr3_aa: CASSQDLYEQFF
d_call: -; clone_size: few; v_call: TRBV28; j_call: TRBJ1-6; cdr3_nt: TGTGCCAGCACCCCTTCACCGGCGTCACCCCTCCACTTT; cdr3_aa: CASTPSPASPLHF
d_call: -; clone_size: once; v_call: TRBV3-1; j_call: TRBJ2-4; cdr3_nt: TGTGCCAGCAGCCAAGAATGGGGTGAAAACATTCAGTACTTC; cdr3_aa: CASSQEWGENIQYF
d_call: TRBD1; clone_size: few; v_call: TRBV20-1; j_call: TRBJ2-7; cdr3_nt: TGCAGTGCTAGATCCCCGGCGACAGGGGGCACCTACGAGCAGTACTTC; cdr3_aa: CSARSPATGGTYEQYF
d_call: TRBD1; clone_size: few; v_call: TRBV5-6; j_call: TRBJ1-1; cdr3_nt: TGTGCCAGCAGCGAAAGTGCAGGGGGTGGTCATGGTGAAGCTTTCTTT; cdr3_aa: CASSESAGGGHGEAFF
d_call: -; clone_size: few; v_call: TRBV27; j_call: TRBJ2-5; cdr3_nt: TGTGCCAGCAGTTTTAAGACCCAGTACTTC; cdr3_aa: CASSFKTQYF
d_call: -; clone_size: -; v_call: TRBV11-2; j_call: TRBJ2-5; cdr3_nt: TGTGCCAGCAGCTTCGACAGTTTCCAAGAGACCCAGTACTTC; cdr3_aa: CASSFDSFQETQYF
d_call: -; clone_size: many; v_call: TRBV5-1; j_call: TRBJ2-5; cdr3_nt: TGCGCCAGCAGCTTAGACGTTCAAGAGACCCAGTACTTC; cdr3_aa: CASSLDVQETQYF
d_call: -; clone_size: -; v_call: TRBV27; j_call: TRBJ2-7; cdr3_nt: TGTGCCAGCAGTTCTGGGGGTCTCGAGCAGCACTTC; cdr3_aa: CASSSGGLEQHF
d_call: TRBD2; clone_size: few; v_call: TRBV11-3; j_call: TRBJ2-7; cdr3_nt: TGTGCCAGCAGCTTAGGGACTAGCGGGACAGAGCAGTACTTC; cdr3_aa: CASSLGTSGTEQYF
d_call: TRBD2; clone_size: -; v_call: TRBV4-3; j_call: TRBJ2-5; cdr3_nt: TGCGCCAGCAGCCAAATGGCGGGGGTCCAAGAGACCCAGTACTTC; cdr3_aa: CASSQMAGVQETQYF
d_call: -; clone_size: -; v_call: TRBV10-3; j_call: TRBJ2-7; cdr3_nt: TGTGCCACGACGGACTCTCACGAGCAGTACTTC; cdr3_aa: CATTDSHEQYF
d_call: -; clone_size: -; v_call: TRBV29-1; j_call: TRBJ1-4; cdr3_nt: TGCAGCGTTGAAGATATCGGAAAACTGTTTTTT; cdr3_aa: CSVEDIGKLFF
d_call: -; clone_size: -; v_call: TRBV6-2/TRBV6-3; j_call: TRBJ2-3; cdr3_nt: TGTGCCAGCAACGATCCTAGCGGCACAGATACGCAGTATTTT; cdr3_aa: CASNDPSGTDTQYF
d_call: TRBD2; clone_size: -; v_call: TRBV7-3; j_call: TRBJ2-7; cdr3_nt: TGTGCCAGCAGCCCTAGCGGGAGGGACCACGAGCAGTACTTC; cdr3_aa: CASSPSGRDHEQYF
d_call: -; clone_size: few; v_call: TRBV11-2; j_call: TRBJ2-3; cdr3_nt: TGTGCCAGCAGCTACGCTCCCCGGGGGGCAGGTACGCAGTATTTT; cdr3_aa: CASSYAPRGAGTQYF
d_call: -; clone_size: few; v_call: TRBV4-1; j_call: TRBJ2-7; cdr3_nt: TGCGCCAGCAGCCATCTTAATCCGGGGTACCCAGTCACCGAGCAGTACTTC; cdr3_aa: CASSHLNPGYPVTEQYF
d_call: TRBD1; clone_size: -; v_call: TRBV11-2; j_call: TRBJ2-5; cdr3_nt: TGTGCCAGCAGCCCCGGACAGGGTTCGGGGGATGAGACCCAGTACTTC; cdr3_aa: CASSPGQGSGDETQYF
d_call: -; clone_size: -; v_call: TRBV3-1; j_call: TRBJ1-1; cdr3_nt: TGTGCCAGCAGCCAAGTAAAGAGGGGTGAAGCTTTCTTT; cdr3_aa: CASSQVKRGEAFF
d_call: TRBD1; clone_size: -; v_call: TRBV5-1; j_call: TRBJ2-1; cdr3_nt: TGCGCCAGCAGCTTGGCCGGCAGGGGGCGACTTAGTTTCTTCCATGAGCAGTTCTTC; cdr3_aa: CASSLAGRGRLSFFHEQFF
d_call: TRBD1; clone_size: -; v_call: TRBV19; j_call: TRBJ2-7; cdr3_nt: TGTGCCAGTAGTATTGGACAGGCACTCGTCTACGAGCAGTACTTC; cdr3_aa: CASSIGQALVYEQYF
d_call: -; clone_size: few; v_call: TRBV14; j_call: TRBJ1-6; cdr3_nt: TGTGCCAGCAGCCAAGAGGGGGCTTCCTATAATTCACCCCTCCACTTT; cdr3_aa: CASSQEGASYNSPLHF
d_call: -; clone_size: few; v_call: TRBV7-6; j_call: TRBJ2-5; cdr3_nt: TGTGCCAGCAGCCCGGCCGGGGTCCAAGAGACCCAGTACTTC; cdr3_aa: CASSPAGVQETQYF
d_call: -; clone_size: few; v_call: TRBV2; j_call: TRBJ2-5; cdr3_nt: TGTGCCAGCATAAAGGGAGAAGAGACCCAGTACTTC; cdr3_aa: CASIKGEETQYF
d_call: TRBD2; clone_size: few; v_call: TRBV4-3; j_call: TRBJ2-2; cdr3_nt: TGCGCCAGCAGCCAAGATGGCAGGGATGTGGGACTAGCGGGGTGGACCGGGGAGCTGTTTTTT; cdr3_aa: CASSQDGRDVGLAGWTGELFF
d_call: -; clone_size: few; v_call: TRBV6-1; j_call: TRBJ1-2; cdr3_nt: TGTGCCAGCAGTGCCGGGACATCCAACTATGGCTACACCTTC; cdr3_aa: CASSAGTSNYGYTF
d_call: -; clone_size: -; v_call: TRBV5-1; j_call: TRBJ2-1; cdr3_nt: TGCGCCAGCAGCTTGGTGTCTAGCTACCAGAATGAGCAGTTCTTC; cdr3_aa: CASSLVSSYQNEQFF
d_call: TRBD1; clone_size: -; v_call: TRBV6-5; j_call: TRBJ1-2; cdr3_nt: TGTGCCAGCAGTTACGATGGGACAGTCTATGGCTACACCTTC; cdr3_aa: CASSYDGTVYGYTF
d_call: -; clone_size: -; v_call: TRBV21-1; j_call: TRBJ2-1; cdr3_nt: TGTGCCAGCAGCGGCGCCTCGAGCTCCTACAACGAGCAGTTCTTC; cdr3_aa: CASSGASSSYNEQFF
d_call: -; clone_size: -; v_call: TRBV12-3/TRBV12-4; j_call: TRBJ2-3; cdr3_nt: TGTGCCAGCAGCCTAGACTCCTTGGTTTCAGATACGCAGTATTTT; cdr3_aa: CASSLDSLVSDTQYF
d_call: TRBD1; clone_size: -; v_call: TRBV27; j_call: TRBJ1-2; cdr3_nt: TGTGCCAGCAGGTTAGGACAGGGAGGATATGGCTACACCTTC; cdr3_aa: CASRLGQGGYGYTF
d_call: -; clone_size: -; v_call: TRBV14; j_call: TRBJ2-7; cdr3_nt: TGTGTCAGCAGCCAAGAAGCTAGGGGATCCTACGAGCAGTACTTC; cdr3_aa: CVSSQEARGSYEQYF
d_call: -; clone_size: few; v_call: TRBV12-3/TRBV12-4; j_call: TRBJ2-6; cdr3_nt: TGTGCCAGCACCATCCGGGCTGGGGCCAACGTCCTGACTTTC; cdr3_aa: CASTIRAGANVLTF
d_call: TRBD1; clone_size: few; v_call: TRBV7-9; j_call: TRBJ2-7; cdr3_nt: TGTGCCAGCAGCCCCCGTCGTGGGGGACAGGGTTCCTACGAGCAGTACTTC; cdr3_aa: CASSPRRGGQGSYEQYF
d_call: -; clone_size: few; v_call: TRBV13; j_call: TRBJ1-6; cdr3_nt: TGTGCCAGCAGATCCGGCTCGGATAATTCACCCCCCCACTTT; cdr3_aa: CASRSGSDNSPPHF
d_call: -; clone_size: few; v_call: TRBV3-1; j_call: TRBJ2-1; cdr3_nt: TGTGCCAGCAGCCAACGGGGGAACAATGAGCAGTTCTTC; cdr3_aa: CASSQRGNNEQFF
d_call: -; clone_size: few; v_call: TRBV20-1; j_call: TRBJ2-3; cdr3_nt: TGCAGTGCTAGACCCGGCGGGGAACCCACAGATACGCAGTATTTT; cdr3_aa: CSARPGGEPTDTQYF
d_call: TRBD2; clone_size: few; v_call: TRBV20-1; j_call: TRBJ2-1; cdr3_nt: TGCAGTGCTAGACCGGGACTAGCGGGAGGGTACAATGAGCAGTTCTTC; cdr3_aa: CSARPGLAGGYNEQFF
d_call: -; clone_size: -; v_call: TRBV4-1; j_call: TRBJ2-7; cdr3_nt: TGCGCCAGCAGCCATGTATTAGGGGCCAGAGGATCCTCCTACGAGCAGTACTTC; cdr3_aa: CASSHVLGARGSSYEQYF
d_call: -; clone_size: few; v_call: TRBV4-1; j_call: TRBJ2-7; cdr3_nt: TGCGCCAGCAGCCAAGATACGGCTAGCAGAGTCTACGAGCAGTACTTC; cdr3_aa: CASSQDTASRVYEQYF
d_call: -; clone_size: few; v_call: TRBV27; j_call: TRBJ2-2; cdr3_nt: TGTGCCAGCAGCCCCCGGGGCCGATACACCGGGGAGCTGTTTTTT; cdr3_aa: CASSPRGRYTGELFF
d_call: -; clone_size: -; v_call: TRBV6-1; j_call: TRBJ2-7; cdr3_nt: TGTGCCAGCAGTAGGGGACTGACGAGCTCCTACGAGCAGTACTTC; cdr3_aa: CASSRGLTSSYEQYF
d_call: TRBD2; clone_size: few; v_call: TRBV12-3/TRBV12-4; j_call: TRBJ2-1; cdr3_nt: TGTGCCAGCACCAAAGCCAGCGGGAGGGCCGTCGATGAGCAGTTCTTC; cdr3_aa: CASTKASGRAVDEQFF
d_call: -; clone_size: few; v_call: TRBV4-1; j_call: TRBJ1-5; cdr3_nt: TGCGCCAGCAGCCAAGAAGGGGGAGAGAATCAGCCCCAGCATTTT; cdr3_aa: CASSQEGGENQPQHF
d_call: -; clone_size: -; v_call: TRBV6-6; j_call: TRBJ2-1; cdr3_nt: TGTGCCAGCAGTTCCCACGGGGCCATCAATGAGCAGTTCTTC; cdr3_aa: CASSSHGAINEQFF
d_call: -; clone_size: -; v_call: TRBV4-3; j_call: TRBJ1-2; cdr3_nt: TGCGCCAGCAGCCAAACCCGGGGGGGGAACTATGGCTACACCTTC; cdr3_aa: CASSQTRGGNYGYTF
d_call: TRBD2; clone_size: once; v_call: TRBV3-1; j_call: TRBJ2-7; cdr3_nt: TGTGCCAGCAGCCGCCTCGGGAGGGAGCTAACAGGTGCCGAGCAGTACTTC; cdr3_aa: CASSRLGRELTGAEQYF
d_call: TRBD1; clone_size: -; v_call: TRBV7-9; j_call: TRBJ1-1; cdr3_nt: TGTGCCAGCAGCTTAGACCCGGGACAGCCCCTTTGGGGTGAAGCTTTCTTT; cdr3_aa: CASSLDPGQPLWGEAFF
d_call: -; clone_size: once; v_call: TRBV24-1; j_call: TRBJ2-1; cdr3_nt: TGTGCCACCAGTGCGGTCTGGCAGGGGTCCTACAATGAGCAGTTCTTC; cdr3_aa: CATSAVWQGSYNEQFF
d_call: TRBD2; clone_size: -; v_call: TRBV7-9; j_call: TRBJ2-3; cdr3_nt: TGTGCCAGCAGTCCATCCCCTAGCGGGATCTCAGATACGCAGTATTTT; cdr3_aa: CASSPSPSGISDTQYF
d_call: TRBD2; clone_size: few; v_call: TRBV7-9; j_call: TRBJ2-2; cdr3_nt: TGTGCCAGCCAGGGACTAGCGGGAGATACCGGGGAGCTGTTTTTT; cdr3_aa: CASQGLAGDTGELFF
d_call: TRBD2; clone_size: few; v_call: TRBV28; j_call: TRBJ2-4; cdr3_nt: TGTGCCAGCAGACTAGCGGTACTAGCCAAAAACATTCAGTACTTC; cdr3_aa: CASRLAVLAKNIQYF